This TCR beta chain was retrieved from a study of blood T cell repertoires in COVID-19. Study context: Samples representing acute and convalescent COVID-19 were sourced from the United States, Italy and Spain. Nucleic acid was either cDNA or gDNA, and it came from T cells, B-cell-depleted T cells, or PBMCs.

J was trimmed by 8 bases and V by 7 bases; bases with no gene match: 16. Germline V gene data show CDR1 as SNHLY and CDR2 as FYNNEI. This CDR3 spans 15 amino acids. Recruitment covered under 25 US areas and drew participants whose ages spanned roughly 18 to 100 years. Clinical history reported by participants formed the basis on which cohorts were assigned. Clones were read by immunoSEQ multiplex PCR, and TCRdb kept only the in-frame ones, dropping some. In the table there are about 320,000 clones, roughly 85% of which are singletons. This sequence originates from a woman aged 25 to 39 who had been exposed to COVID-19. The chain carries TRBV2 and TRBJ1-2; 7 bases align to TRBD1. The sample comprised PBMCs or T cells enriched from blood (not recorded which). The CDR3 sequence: CASTVIKGTVGGYTF. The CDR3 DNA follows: TGTGCCAGCACCGTTATTAAGGGGACAGTAGGAGGCTACACCTTC.